This T cell receptor (beta chain) was documented in a study of cytomegalovirus exposure and HLA in healthy donors. Researchers ran the PCR with 60 Vbeta and 13 Jbeta primers. Generated by immunoSEQ multiplex PCR, the TCRdb table keeps only in-frame clones and is missing some. The data contain some 98,000 clones, about four fifths of them singletons. The V and J ends lost 4 bases and 3 bases respectively, with 3 bases between them. This CDR3 has 11 residues. Germline V CDR1 and CDR2: MNHEY, SVGAGI. Source material: PBMCs. This sequence originates from a female donor in good health and CMV-seropositive. V is TRBV6-5 and J is TRBJ2-5; D call uncertain. The DNA for the CDR3 is TGTGCCAGCAGTTCCAAAGAGACCCAGTACTTC. Translation gives CASSSKETQYF.